The rows below give T cell receptor beta chains drawn from one sample of a study of human T cells and chemical hapten exposure. From the RACE reads, TCRdb called clonotypes with MiXCR, one entry per CDR3 protein. The data contain approximately 370,000 distinct CDR3 sequences, around 5% of them singletons. The sequencing here drew on whole blood, taken in connection with sensitization to the hapten diphenylcyclopropenone (DPC). The receptor set was obtained from a woman younger than 35 with alopecia areata. Some clones in this sample may be carry-over from other donors' samples. Both conserved end residues are part of each CDR3. A D gene is named only where the DNA matches it firmly. A row's size may be missing; if present it is once, few, many or a size class.

cdr3_nt,cdr3_aa,j_call,clone_size,v_call,d_call
TGTGCCACCTGGGGACAGGGGACCTCGGGGGAAGAGACCCAGTACTTC,CATWGQGTSGEETQYF,TRBJ2-5,many,TRBV27,TRBD1
TGCAGCGTTGGGACAGGGAACTATGGCTACACCTTC,CSVGTGNYGYTF,TRBJ1-2,many,TRBV29-1,TRBD1
TGTGCCAGCCTTACGACAGGGGTGGAGAATTCACCCCTCCACTTT,CASLTTGVENSPLHF,TRBJ1-6,many,TRBV6-2/TRBV6-3,TRBD1
TGTGCCAGCAGCTTAGGCCGCGGGGGCATCACTGAAGCTTTCTTT,CASSLGRGGITEAFF,TRBJ1-1,few,TRBV13,.
TGTGCCAGCAGGACCCGTCCCGTCTACGAGCAGTACTTC,CASRTRPVYEQYF,TRBJ2-7,.,TRBV6-1,.
TGTGCCACCGCCCGGGACAGGGGAACTGGGGCCAACGTCCTGACTTTC,CATARDRGTGANVLTF,TRBJ2-6,few,TRBV6-1,TRBD1
TGTGCCAGCAGCAGCACAGCCGCATATACGCAGTATTTT,CASSSTAAYTQYF,TRBJ2-3,few,TRBV14,.
TGTGCCAGCGGTCAGGGGGCCGGTCAGCCCCAGCATTTT,CASGQGAGQPQHF,TRBJ1-5,few,TRBV28,TRBD1
TGTGCCATCAGTGAGCCTGGACAGGGCCCCTACGAGCAGTACTTC,CAISEPGQGPYEQYF,TRBJ2-7,many,TRBV10-3,TRBD1
TGTGCCAGCAGGGCGGGGTCGAACACCGGGGAGCTGTTTTTT,CASRAGSNTGELFF,TRBJ2-2,many,TRBV11-3,.
TGTGCCAGCAGGCTAAGTCGGGACGGTCAGCCCCAGCATTTT,CASRLSRDGQPQHF,TRBJ1-5,few,TRBV6-5,.
TGTGCCAGCAGTGAACGAACGATGGGACCTTTTAGTGGGGCCGGGGAGCTGTTTTTT,CASSERTMGPFSGAGELFF,TRBJ2-2,.,TRBV2,.
TGCAGTGCTCCAGACCCAGACGGGGCGGCGCCCCCCGTATACAATGAGCAGTTCTTC,CSAPDPDGAAPPVYNEQFF,TRBJ2-1,.,TRBV20-1,.
TGTGCCAGCAGGGGGGTGATAGATACGCAGTATTTT,CASRGVIDTQYF,TRBJ2-3,.,TRBV7-9,.
TGTGCCAGCAGCAGCGGCTCAGGGGCCCTCCATGGCTACACCTTC,CASSSGSGALHGYTF,TRBJ1-2,.,TRBV4-2,.
TGTGCCACCAGTGACTACGGTGGACAGGCTGGGGCCAACGTCCTGACTTTC,CATSDYGGQAGANVLTF,TRBJ2-6,many,TRBV24-1,TRBD1
TGTGCCAGCAGTGAAACCCGACAGGTGGAGCAGTACTTC,CASSETRQVEQYF,TRBJ2-7,few,TRBV2,.
TGTGCCAGCAGTTTCCCCGGGACTAACTATGGCTACACCTTC,CASSFPGTNYGYTF,TRBJ1-2,few,TRBV12-3/TRBV12-4,.
TGTGCCAGCAGCCAAGTCTCTACCTATGGCTACACCTTC,CASSQVSTYGYTF,TRBJ1-2,many,TRBV3-1,.
TGTGCCAGCAGCGCGCGCGGGGTATATCAGCCCCAGCATTTT,CASSARGVYQPQHF,TRBJ1-5,.,TRBV9,.
TGTGCCACCAGCAGACAGGGGAAAAGCACAGATACGCAGTATTTT,CATSRQGKSTDTQYF,TRBJ2-3,.,TRBV15,.
TGTGCCAGCAGCTCCCGGACAGGGCGGAGAACTGAAGCTTTCTTT,CASSSRTGRRTEAFF,TRBJ1-1,many,TRBV7-9,TRBD1
TGTGCCAGCAGTTACCTGAATATCACTGAAGCTTTCTTT,CASSYLNITEAFF,TRBJ1-1,many,TRBV6-2/TRBV6-3,.
TGTGCCAGCAGTGTAAGCGGTAATCAGCCCCAGCATTTT,CASSVSGNQPQHF,TRBJ1-5,many,TRBV28,.
TGCAGCGTTGGATTTAGAAACACCGGGGAGCTGTTTTTT,CSVGFRNTGELFF,TRBJ2-2,.,TRBV29-1,.